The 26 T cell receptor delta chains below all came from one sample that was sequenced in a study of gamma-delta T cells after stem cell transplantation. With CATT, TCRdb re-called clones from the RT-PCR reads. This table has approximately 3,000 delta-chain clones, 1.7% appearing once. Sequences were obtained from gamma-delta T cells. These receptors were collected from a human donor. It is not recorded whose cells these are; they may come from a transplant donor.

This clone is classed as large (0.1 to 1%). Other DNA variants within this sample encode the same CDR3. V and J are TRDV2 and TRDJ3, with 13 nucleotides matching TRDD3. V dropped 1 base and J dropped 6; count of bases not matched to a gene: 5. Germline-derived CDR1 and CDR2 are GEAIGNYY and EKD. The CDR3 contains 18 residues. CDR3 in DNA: TGTGCCTGTGACACGATACTGGGGGATACGGCGGACACCCGACAGATGTTTTTC. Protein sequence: CACDTILGDTADTRQMFF.

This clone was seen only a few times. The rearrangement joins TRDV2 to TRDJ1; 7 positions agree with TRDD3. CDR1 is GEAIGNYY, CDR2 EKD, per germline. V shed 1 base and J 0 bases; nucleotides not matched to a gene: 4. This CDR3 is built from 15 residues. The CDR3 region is CACDTVGYHTDKLIF. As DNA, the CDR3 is TGTGCCTGTGACACGGTGGGATACCACACCGATAAACTCATCTTT.

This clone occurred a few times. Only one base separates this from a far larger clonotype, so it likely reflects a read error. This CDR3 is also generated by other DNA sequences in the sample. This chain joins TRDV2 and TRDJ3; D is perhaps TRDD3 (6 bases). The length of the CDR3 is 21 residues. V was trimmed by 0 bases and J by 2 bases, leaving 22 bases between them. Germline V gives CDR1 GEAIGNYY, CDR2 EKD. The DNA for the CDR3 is TGTGCCTGTGACACCGCGGAGAGGGGGAGGGATAACCCCTGGGACACCCGACAGATGTTTTTC. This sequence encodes CACDTAERGRDNPWDTRQMFF.

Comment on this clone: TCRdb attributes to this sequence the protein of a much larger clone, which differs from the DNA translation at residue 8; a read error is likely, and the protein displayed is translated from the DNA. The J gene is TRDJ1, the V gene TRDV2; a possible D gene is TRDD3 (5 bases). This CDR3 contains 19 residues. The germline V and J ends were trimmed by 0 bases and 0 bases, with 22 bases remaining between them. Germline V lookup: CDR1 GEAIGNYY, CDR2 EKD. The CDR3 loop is CACDTVLEDPFPYTDKLIF. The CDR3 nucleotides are TGTGCCTGTGACACCGTACTGGAGGATCCGTTCCCGTACACCGATAAACTCATCTTT.

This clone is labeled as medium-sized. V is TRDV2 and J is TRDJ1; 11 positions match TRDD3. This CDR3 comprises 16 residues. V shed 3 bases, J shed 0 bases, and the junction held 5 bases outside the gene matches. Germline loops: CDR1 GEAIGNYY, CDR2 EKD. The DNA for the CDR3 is TGTGCCTGTGACCCACTGGGGGATAAGTACACCGATAAACTCATCTTT. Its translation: CACDPLGDKYTDKLIF.

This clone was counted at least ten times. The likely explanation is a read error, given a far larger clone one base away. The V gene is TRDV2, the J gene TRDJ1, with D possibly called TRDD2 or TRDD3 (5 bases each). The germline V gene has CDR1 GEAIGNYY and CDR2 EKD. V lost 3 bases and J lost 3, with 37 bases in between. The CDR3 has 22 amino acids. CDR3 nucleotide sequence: TGTGCCTGTGACCCGCTTCCAAATCTGCTGGGTCGAACCCTTGGGAACGCCGATAAACTCATCTTT. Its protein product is CACDPLPNLLGRTLGNADKLIF.

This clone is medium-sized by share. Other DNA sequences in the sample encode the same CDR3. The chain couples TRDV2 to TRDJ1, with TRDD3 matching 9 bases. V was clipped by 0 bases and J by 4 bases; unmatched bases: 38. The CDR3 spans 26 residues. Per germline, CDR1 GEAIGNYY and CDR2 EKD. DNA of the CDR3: TGTGCCTGTGACACCGTGATCCCAGCCGAACGAGGAGTCCGGGGATACGCTGGCGGACCTCGCGATAAACTCATCTTT. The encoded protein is CACDTVIPAERGVRGYAGGPRDKLIF.

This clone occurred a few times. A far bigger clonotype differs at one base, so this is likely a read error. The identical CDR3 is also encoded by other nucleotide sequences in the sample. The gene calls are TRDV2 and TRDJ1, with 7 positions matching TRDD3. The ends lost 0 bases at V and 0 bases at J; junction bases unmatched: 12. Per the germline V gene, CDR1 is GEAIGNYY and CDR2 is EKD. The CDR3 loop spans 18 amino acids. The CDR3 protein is CACDTVSTGGYDTDKLIF. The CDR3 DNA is TGTGCCTGTGACACCGTTTCGACTGGTGGATACGACACCGATAAACTCATCTTT.

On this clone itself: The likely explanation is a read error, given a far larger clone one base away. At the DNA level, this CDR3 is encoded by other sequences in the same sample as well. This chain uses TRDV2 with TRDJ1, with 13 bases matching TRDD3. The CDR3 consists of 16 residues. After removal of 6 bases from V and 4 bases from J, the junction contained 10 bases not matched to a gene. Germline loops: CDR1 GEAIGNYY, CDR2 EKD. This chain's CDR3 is CACYSITGGYVDKLIF. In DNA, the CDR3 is TGTGCCTGTTATTCGATTACTGGGGGATACGTCGATAAACTCATCTTT.

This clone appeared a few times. Written as DNA, the CDR3 is TGTGCCTGTGACATTTTACTGGGGGATACGCGAGTCACCGATAAACTCATCTTT. Residues: CACDILLGDTRVTDKLIF. The rearrangement uses TRDV2 and TRDJ1; 13 nucleotides line up with TRDD3. CDR3 length: 18 residues. V lost 2 bases and J lost 1; bases outside the gene matches: 9. CDR1 and CDR2 (germline): GEAIGNYY, EKD.

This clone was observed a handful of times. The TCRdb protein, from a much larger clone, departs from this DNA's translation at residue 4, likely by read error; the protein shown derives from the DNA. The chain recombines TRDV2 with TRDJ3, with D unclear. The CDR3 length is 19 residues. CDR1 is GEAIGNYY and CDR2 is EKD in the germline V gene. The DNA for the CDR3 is TGTGCCTGTAACACCGTTCGGGCCCCACTCTCCTGGGACACCCGACAGATGTTTTTC. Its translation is CACNTVRAPLSWDTRQMFF.

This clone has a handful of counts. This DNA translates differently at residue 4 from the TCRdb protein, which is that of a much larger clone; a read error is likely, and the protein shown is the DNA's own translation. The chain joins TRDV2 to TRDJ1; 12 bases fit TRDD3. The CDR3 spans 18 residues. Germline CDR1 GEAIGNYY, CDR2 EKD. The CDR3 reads CACGTLNLGDTQTDKLIF. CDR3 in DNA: TGTGCCTGTGGCACCTTAAACCTGGGGGATACGCAAACCGATAAACTCATCTTT.

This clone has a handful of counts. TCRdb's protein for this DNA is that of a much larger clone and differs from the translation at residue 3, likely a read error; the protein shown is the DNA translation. The CDR3 sequence is CAYDTIGLHTDKLIF. CDR3 DNA: TGTGCCTATGACACCATTGGCCTTCACACCGATAAACTCATCTTT. The genes are TRDV2 and TRDJ1; a weak D match, TRDD2 (5 bases). The CDR3 length is 15 residues. Germline lookup yields CDR1 GEAIGNYY and CDR2 EKD.

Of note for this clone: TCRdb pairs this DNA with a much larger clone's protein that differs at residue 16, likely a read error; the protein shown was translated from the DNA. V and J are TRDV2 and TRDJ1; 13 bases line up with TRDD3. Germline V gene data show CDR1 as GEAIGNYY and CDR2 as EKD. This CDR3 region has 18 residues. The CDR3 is CACDAVLGDTRDTDKPIF. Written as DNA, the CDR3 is TGTGCCTGTGACGCCGTACTGGGGGATACGCGGGACACCGATAAACCCATCTTT.

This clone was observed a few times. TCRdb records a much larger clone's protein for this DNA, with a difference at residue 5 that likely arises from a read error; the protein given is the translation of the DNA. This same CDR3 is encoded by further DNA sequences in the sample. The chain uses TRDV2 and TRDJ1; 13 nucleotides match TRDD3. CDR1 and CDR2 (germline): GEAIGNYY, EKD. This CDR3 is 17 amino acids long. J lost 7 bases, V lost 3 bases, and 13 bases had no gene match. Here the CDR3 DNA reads TGTGCCTGTGACGCGATACTGGGGGATACGGTGGACCGTAAACTCATCTTT. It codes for CACDAILGDTVDRKLIF.

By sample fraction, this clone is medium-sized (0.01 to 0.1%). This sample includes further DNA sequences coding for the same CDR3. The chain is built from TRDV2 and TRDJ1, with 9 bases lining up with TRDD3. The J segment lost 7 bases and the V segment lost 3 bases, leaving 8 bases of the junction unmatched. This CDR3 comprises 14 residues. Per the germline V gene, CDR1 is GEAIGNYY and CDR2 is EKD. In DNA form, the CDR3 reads TGTGCCTGTGACTTTCTGGGGGATCGAGGTAAACTCATCTTT. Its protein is CACDFLGDRGKLIF.

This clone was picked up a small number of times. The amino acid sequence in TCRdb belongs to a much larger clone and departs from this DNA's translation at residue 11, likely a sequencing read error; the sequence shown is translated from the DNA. The CDR3 is CACDMILGSSRDTRQMFF. The CDR3 DNA sequence: TGTGCCTGTGACATGATACTGGGGAGCTCCCGGGACACCCGACAGATGTTTTTC. The rearrangement joins TRDV2 to TRDJ3; 7 bases fit TRDD3. The CDR3 loop spans 18 amino acids. CDR1 GEAIGNYY and CDR2 EKD come from the germline V gene.

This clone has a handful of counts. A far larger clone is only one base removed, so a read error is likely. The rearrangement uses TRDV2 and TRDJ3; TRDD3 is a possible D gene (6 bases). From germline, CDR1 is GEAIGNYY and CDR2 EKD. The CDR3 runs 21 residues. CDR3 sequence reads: CARDTAERGRDNPWDTRQMFF. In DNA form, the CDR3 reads TGTGCCCGTGACACCGCGGAGAGAGGGAGGGATAACCCCTGGGACACCCGACAGATGTTTTTC.

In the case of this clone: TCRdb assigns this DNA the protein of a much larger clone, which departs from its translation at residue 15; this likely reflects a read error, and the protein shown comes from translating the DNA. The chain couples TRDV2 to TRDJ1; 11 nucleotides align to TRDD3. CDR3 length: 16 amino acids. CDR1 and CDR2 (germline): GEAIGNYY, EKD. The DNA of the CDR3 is TGTGCCTGTGACAGTGTGGGGGATACGAGGACCGATAAACTCACCTTT. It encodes CACDSVGDTRTDKLTF.

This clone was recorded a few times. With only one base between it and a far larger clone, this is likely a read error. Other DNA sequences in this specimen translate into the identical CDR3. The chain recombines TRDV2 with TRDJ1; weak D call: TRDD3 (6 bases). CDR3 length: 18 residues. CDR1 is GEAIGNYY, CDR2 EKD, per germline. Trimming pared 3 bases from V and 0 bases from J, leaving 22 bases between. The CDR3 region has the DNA TGTGCCTGTGACCCCGTAGGGGGGGGACCCCCTTACACCGATAAACTCATCTTT. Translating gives CACDPVGGGPPYTDKLIF.

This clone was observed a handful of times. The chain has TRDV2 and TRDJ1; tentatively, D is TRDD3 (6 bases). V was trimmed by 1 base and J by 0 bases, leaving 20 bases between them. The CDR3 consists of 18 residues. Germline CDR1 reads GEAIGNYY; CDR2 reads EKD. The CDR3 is CACDTVGGGPPYTDKLIF. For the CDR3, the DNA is TGTGCCTGTGACACTGTAGGGGGGGGACCCCCTTACACCGATAAACTCATCTTT.

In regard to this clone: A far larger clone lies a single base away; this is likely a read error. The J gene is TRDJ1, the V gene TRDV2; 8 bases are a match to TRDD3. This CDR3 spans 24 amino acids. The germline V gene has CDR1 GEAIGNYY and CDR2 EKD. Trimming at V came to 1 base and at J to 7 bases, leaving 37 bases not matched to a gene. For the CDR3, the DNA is TGTGCCTGTGACACTGTACTGGGGGGTACGTGGGCCCTCCCTAACGAAGCGGACAAGGGTAAACTCATCTTT. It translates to CACDTVLGGTWALPNEADKGKLIF.

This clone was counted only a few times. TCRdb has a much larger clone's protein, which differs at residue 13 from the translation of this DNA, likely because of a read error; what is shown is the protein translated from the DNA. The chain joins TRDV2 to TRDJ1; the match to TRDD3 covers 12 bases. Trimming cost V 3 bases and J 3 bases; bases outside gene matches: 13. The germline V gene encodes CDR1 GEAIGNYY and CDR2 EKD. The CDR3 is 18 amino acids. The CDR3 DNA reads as TGTGCCTGTGACCCCGCTGGGGGATACGGGACAAGGGCCGATAAACTCATCTTT. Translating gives CACDPAGGYGTRADKLIF.

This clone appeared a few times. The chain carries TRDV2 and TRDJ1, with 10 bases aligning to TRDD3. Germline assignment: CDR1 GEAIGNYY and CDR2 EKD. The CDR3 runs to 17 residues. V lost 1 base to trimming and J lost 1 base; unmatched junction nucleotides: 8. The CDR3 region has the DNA TGTGCCTGTGACACGCTGACTGGGGGATTTCGCACCGATAAACTCATCTTT. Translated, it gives CACDTLTGGFRTDKLIF.

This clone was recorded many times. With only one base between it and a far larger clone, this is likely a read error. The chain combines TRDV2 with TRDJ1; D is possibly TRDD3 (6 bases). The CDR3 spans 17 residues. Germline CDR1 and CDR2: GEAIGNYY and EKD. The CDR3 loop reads CARDKVGAPVVTDKLIF. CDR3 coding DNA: TGTGCCCGTGACAAAGTGGGGGCTCCAGTTGTGACCGATAAACTCATCTTT.

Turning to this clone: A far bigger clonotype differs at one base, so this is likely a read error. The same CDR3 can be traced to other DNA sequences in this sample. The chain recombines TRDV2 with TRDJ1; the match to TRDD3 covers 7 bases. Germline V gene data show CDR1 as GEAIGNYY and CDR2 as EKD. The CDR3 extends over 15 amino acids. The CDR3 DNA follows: TGTGCCTGTGACACTCTGGGGGTCTACACCGATAAGCTCATCTTT. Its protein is CACDTLGVYTDKLIF.